Below, 17 T cell receptor beta chains from the same sample are listed, as sequenced in a study of control samples from healthy donors and cancer patients. Sequencing was performed with immunoSEQ multiplex PCR; in TCRdb, only in-frame clones are kept and a portion is missing. The sample shows approximately 89,000 clones, approximately 86% of them seen only once. Sequencing was carried out using blood. The receptors stem from a man aged 25-40 years in good health.

The rearrangement uses TRBV5-1 and TRBJ2-7; 8 bases fit TRBD2. J was trimmed by 2 bases and V by 0 bases; bases with no gene match: 7. CDR3 size: 16 residues. Germline V lookup: CDR1 SGHRS, CDR2 YFSETQ. The CDR3 nucleotides read TGCGCCAGCAGCTTGGACCCGGGGGGGCTCCCCTACGAGCAGTACTTC. It yields the protein CASSLDPGGLPYEQYF.

This chain uses TRBV19 with TRBJ1-3; tentatively, D is TRBD1 (5 bases). V was trimmed by 10 bases and J by 4 bases, leaving 17 bases between them. Germline V gene sequence: CDR1 LNHDA, CDR2 SQIVND (reference sequence). The CDR3 covers 14 residues. CDR3 protein: CATRARTSGNTIYF. CDR3 nucleotides: TGTGCCACCAGGGCCCGGACATCAGGAAACACCATATATTTT.

This chain joins TRBV2 and TRBJ2-3; 13 bases align to TRBD2. The CDR3 runs to 15 residues. Germline CDR1 SNHLY, CDR2 FYNNEI. Trimming took 6 bases from V and 6 from J; bases not matched to a gene: 6. CDR3 amino acids: CASRLLAGGEDTQYF. The CDR3 DNA reads as TGTGCCAGCAGATTACTAGCGGGGGGGGAGGATACGCAGTATTTT.

The chain uses TRBV28 and TRBJ1-1; D remains ambiguous. Per the germline V gene, CDR1 is MDHEN and CDR2 is SYDVKM. Trimming took 2 bases from V and 4 from J, leaving 11 bases between them. This CDR3 region has 14 residues. CDR3 nucleotides: TGTGCCAGCAGTTTACTTCAGGTTTTCACTGAAGCTTTCTTT. It codes for CASSLLQVFTEAFF.

The rearrangement uses TRBV30 and TRBJ1-5; D remains ambiguous. V was cut by 2 bases and J by 1 base, with 6 bases left in between. The CDR3 sequence is 13 residues long. Germline V CDR1 and CDR2: GTSNPN, SVGIG (reference sequence). The CDR3 region is CAWSILSNQPQHF. In DNA form, the CDR3 reads TGTGCCTGGAGTATTTTAAGCAATCAGCCCCAGCATTTT.

The J gene is TRBJ2-1, the V gene TRBV24-1, with D possibly TRBD1 on 6 matching bases. V was shortened by 0 bases and J by 6 bases, with 17 bases between the two germline ends. From germline, CDR1 is KGHDR and CDR2 SFDVKD. The CDR3 sequence is 17 residues long. The CDR3 nucleotides are TGTGCCACCAGTGATTTGCAGGGGCAGGGCAGTCGCAATGAGCAGTTCTTC. Translating gives CATSDLQGQGSRNEQFF.

V and J are TRBV6-1 and TRBJ1-2; 11 bases line up with TRBD1. After removal of 3 bases from V and 4 bases from J, the junction contained 10 bases not matched to a gene. This CDR3 has 17 residues. Germline V gene lookup returns CDR1 MNHNS and CDR2 SASEGT. In nucleotides, the CDR3 is TGTGCCAGCAGTGAGGGACAGGGGGGCCCAGTACCCTATGGCTACACCTTC. Translating it yields CASSEGQGGPVPYGYTF.

This clone was observed once. The chain has TRBV20-1 and TRBJ2-5; 8 positions agree with TRBD2. From germline, CDR1 is DFQATT and CDR2 SNEGSKA (reference sequence). With V trimmed by 3 bases and J by 1 base, 7 bases remained unmatched. This CDR3 is 15 amino acids long. Written as DNA, the CDR3 is TGCAGTGCTAGTCGAAGCGGGGGACCCCAAGAGACCCAGTACTTC. As protein: CSASRSGGPQETQYF.

The chain combines TRBV9 with TRBJ2-7; TRBD1 is a possible D gene (5 bases). In germline, CDR1 is SGDLS, CDR2 YYNGEE. The CDR3 covers 14 residues. Trimming stripped 1 base from V and 3 bases from J, with 11 bases between. The CDR3 reads CASSVRQGDYEQYF. CDR3 bases: TGTGCCAGCAGCGTAAGGCAGGGTGACTACGAGCAGTACTTC.

The chain joins TRBV25-1 to TRBJ1-3; D ambiguous. This CDR3 has 15 amino acids. Germline loops: CDR1 MGHDK, CDR2 SYGVNS. V shed 3 bases and J shed 0 bases, with 9 bases lying between them. In DNA, the CDR3 is TGTGCCAGCAGTGATATGTCTTTCTCTGGAAACACCATATATTTT. This sequence encodes CASSDMSFSGNTIYF.

This chain joins TRBV30 and TRBJ2-3, with TRBD2 matching 12 bases. From germline, CDR1 is GTSNPN and CDR2 SVGIG (reference sequence). The trim removed 2 bases at V and 0 bases at J, leaving 9 bases unmatched. This CDR3 has 18 amino acids. In DNA form, the CDR3 reads TGTGCCTGGAGTAGGCGGACTAGCGGGAAATCTAGCACAGATACGCAGTATTTT. Translating it yields CAWSRRTSGKSSTDTQYF. The full variable domain, with the rest looked up from reference TRBV30 and TRBJ2-3, is SQTIHQWPATLVQPVGSPLSLECTVEGTSNPNLYWYRQAAGRGLQLLFYSVGIGQISSEVPQNLSASRPQDRQFILSSKKLLLSDSGFYLCAWSRRTSGKSSTDTQYFGPGTRLTVL.

The chain joins TRBV7-2 to TRBJ2-5; D possibly corresponds to TRBD2 (5 bases). The CDR3 covers 14 residues. Between the trimmed V and J ends, which lost 1 base and 5 bases, there was a span of 11 bases. The germline gives CDR1 SGHTA, CDR2 FQGNSA. CDR3 in DNA: TGTGCCAGCAGCTTAGGTGCTAGCTTGGAGACCCAGTACTTC. This codes for CASSLGASLETQYF.

The rearrangement joins TRBV4-1 to TRBJ2-2; no firm D call. Germline V gives CDR1 MGHRA, CDR2 YSYEKL. Trimming took off 4 bases at V and 6 bases at J, with 24 bases between the two ends. The CDR3 has 18 residues. The CDR3 nucleotides read TGCGCCAGCAGCCTCAGGCAGGCAACCGCGGATCGGGCCGGGGAGCTGTTTTTT. Protein: CASSLRQATADRAGELFF.

The genes are TRBV3-1 (or the pseudogene TRBV3-2) and TRBJ2-5; 8 bases map to TRBD2. The CDR3 loop spans 15 amino acids. Germline V lookup: CDR1 LGHDT, CDR2 YNNKEL (reference sequence). The junction had 8 bases not matched to a gene; V was cut back by 3 bases and J by 5 bases. The CDR3 protein is CASSQRGARGETQYF. The CDR3 DNA is TGTGCCAGCAGCCAGCGGGGGGCGAGGGGGGAGACCCAGTACTTC.

V usage is TRBV5-6 and J usage is TRBJ1-2; D may be TRBD1 (5 bases). Germline V lookup: CDR1 SGHDT, CDR2 YYEEEE. CDR3 length equals 14 residues. Trimming removed 1 base from V and 1 base from J, with 8 bases in between. The chain's CDR3 is CASSLSGFNYGYTF. The CDR3 nucleotides are TGTGCCAGCAGCTTGTCAGGGTTTAACTATGGCTACACCTTC.

The gene calls are TRBV3-1 (or the pseudogene TRBV3-2) and TRBJ1-1; D is undetermined. Trimming shortened V by 0 bases and J by 0 bases, and 8 bases separated the two germline ends. The CDR3 runs to 15 residues. Germline values: CDR1 LGHDT, CDR2 YNNKEL (reference sequence). CDR3 residues: CASSQEEGMNTEAFF. In nucleotides, the CDR3 is TGTGCCAGCAGCCAAGAGGAGGGCATGAACACTGAAGCTTTCTTT.

This clone was detected only once. The genes are TRBV5-1 and TRBJ2-7, with 7 bases aligning to TRBD1. With 3 bases clipped from V and 4 bases from J, the junction kept 7 bases outside the gene matches. Germline CDR1 and CDR2: SGHRS and YFSETQ. CDR3 length: 14 residues. CDR3: CASSSQGLQYEQYF. The CDR3 DNA sequence: TGCGCCAGCAGCTCACAGGGGTTACAGTACGAGCAGTACTTC.